The present T cell receptor (beta chain) was sequenced within a study of T cell responses to AZD1222 COVID-19 vaccine. Study results and caveats: All repertoire sampling was performed exclusively after the peak T cell response. Across the whole spike, CD4 TCRs peaked at regions 160-218 and 743-854.

In germline, CDR1 is SGHTA, CDR2 FQGTGA. V trimming: 2 bases; J trimming: 2 bases; junction bases outside the gene matches: 8. The CDR3 runs 17 residues. Worth noting for this clone: No antigen is known for it.

Some clones are missing from TCRdb's copy, which holds only in-frame ones; the method was immunoSEQ multiplex PCR. The table lists about 120,000 clones, around nine tenths of them singletons, with around 3.2% in the top ten. Sequencing was performed on peripheral blood, taken on day 0 of AZD1222 vaccination. The genes are TRBV7-3 and TRBJ1-2, with 10 bases matching TRBD1. The sequence came from an adult in good health. The CDR3 nucleotides read TGTGCCAGCAGCTTACGCCACCGGGACAGGGGCAACTATGGCTACACCTTC. Its protein is CASSLRHRDRGNYGYTF.